The T cell receptor beta chain described here comes from a study of T cells in narcolepsy. Study details: Enrolled donors included narcolepsy type 1 or type 2 patients and healthy controls.

The protocol was immunoSEQ multiplex PCR, while the TCRdb copy is restricted to in-frame clones and leaves out a portion. The data contain around 26,000 clones, roughly 64% of them singletons. V was pared by 5 bases and J by 3 bases, with 11 bases of the junction left unmatched. The CDR3 runs 16 residues. CDR1 MNHEY and CDR2 SMNVEV come from the germline V gene (reference sequence). The clonotype comes from a human donor in good health. J is TRBJ2-7 and V is TRBV27, with TRBD1 identical over 9 bases. Sequencing input: memory (CD45RA-) CD4+ T cells from blood. The CDR3 sequence is CASSPFPGTGIYEQYF. CDR3 nucleotides: TGTGCCAGCAGTCCCTTCCCCGGGACAGGGATCTACGAGCAGTACTTC.